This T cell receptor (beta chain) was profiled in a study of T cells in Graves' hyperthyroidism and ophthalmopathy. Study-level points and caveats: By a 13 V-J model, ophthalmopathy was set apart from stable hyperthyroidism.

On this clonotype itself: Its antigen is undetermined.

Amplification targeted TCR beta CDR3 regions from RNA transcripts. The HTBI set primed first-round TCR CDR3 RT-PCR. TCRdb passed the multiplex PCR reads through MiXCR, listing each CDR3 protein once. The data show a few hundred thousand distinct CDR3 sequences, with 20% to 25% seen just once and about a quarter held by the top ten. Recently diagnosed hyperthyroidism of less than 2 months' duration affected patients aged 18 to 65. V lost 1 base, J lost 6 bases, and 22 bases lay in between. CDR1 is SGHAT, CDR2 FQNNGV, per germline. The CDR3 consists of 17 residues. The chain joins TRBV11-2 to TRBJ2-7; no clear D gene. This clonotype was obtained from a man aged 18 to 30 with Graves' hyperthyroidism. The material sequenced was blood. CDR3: CASSLVGVTVLFFEQYF. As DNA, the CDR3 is TGTGCCAGCAGCTTAGTAGGCGTCACCGTTCTCTTCTTCGAGCAGTACTTC.